This T cell receptor beta chain was recorded in a study of vaccination effects on CD4 cells after COVID-19. As regards this clone: Its antigen remains unknown.

The V gene end was trimmed by 0 bases and the J gene end by 8 bases; junction bases not matched to a gene: 9. This CDR3 has 16 residues. Germline CDR1 is MGHRA and CDR2 is YSYEKL. Subsequent to roughly 9 days of culture, CD4+ T cells were isolated. Profiling relied on immunoSEQ multiplex PCR, and the TCRdb table lists in-frame clones only, not all of them. The sample shows some 63,000 clones, more than 60% of them seen only once. The V call is TRBV4-1, the J call TRBJ2-1; TRBD2 matches 8 bases. The receptor was derived from a human donor who had a prior SARS-CoV-2 infection. This specimen consisted of CD4+ T cells from PBMCs cultured without peptide, obtained before COVID-19 vaccination. CDR3 amino acids: CASSQDGAGGMDEQFF. The CDR3 DNA reads TGCGCCAGCAGCCAAGATGGGGCGGGGGGTATGGATGAGCAGTTCTTC.